This TCR beta chain was observed in a study of blood T cell repertoires in COVID-19 (dated by TCRdb to about 2020). Regarding the complete study: Samples covering the acute and convalescent phases of COVID-19 were provided by collaborators in the United States, Italy and Spain. The material from the prospective study consisted of cDNA or gDNA derived from T cells, B-cell-depleted T cells, or PBMCs. Sample metadata almost always included a de-identified subject ID, COVID-19 status, age in years and sex. Where HLA class I and class II types were available, the types were taken from metadata supplied by the sample provider, not from assay-based typing. The repertoires were made available in a free public database intended to serve as a resource for research on the immune response to SARS-CoV-2. The dataset comprised deeply sampled blood TCRbeta repertoires from subjects exposed to, actively infected with, or recovered from COVID-19. Samples were obtained from the ongoing ImmuneRACE study (first 160 participants) and from approximately 1,200 subjects provided by 6 global collaborators.

Collaborating institutions collected whole blood in K2EDTA tubes following their own protocols. For TCRbeta analysis, collaborators shipped samples as frozen whole blood, isolated PBMCs, or DNA extracted from either of those sample types. From a lookup of the germline V gene, CDR1 and CDR2 are SGHTA and FQGTGA. For this chain, trimming is 5 bases at the V end and 2 bases at the J end, and the number of junction bases without a gene match is 5. The CDR3 has 15 amino acids, counting the end cysteine and phenylalanine. The entry retains the CDR3 DNA only, 45 bases that are in frame from base 1. Study-wide findings and limitations: How much clinical and demographic metadata was included differed by source and by participant, and the metadata was provided uncurated.

Notes on this clone: What this receptor recognizes is not known. Per-nucleotide qualities are absent, and no much larger clonotype sits a single base away.

The immunoSEQ Assay, a bias-controlled multiplex PCR, was used to amplify TCRbeta CDR3 regions from genomic DNA. Per the authors' processing: The number of nucleated cells in each sample was estimated by amplification of reference gene primers within the assay. Sequence reads were collapsed and filtered to measure the absolute abundance of every unique TCRbeta CDR3 rearrangement. Productive Simpson clonality was computed per sample as the square root of Simpson's diversity index over productive rearrangements. TCRdb holds this immuneACCESS table with in-frame rearrangements only. Some clones are missing; in checked studies, unresolved V genes explain under half, and the rest has no known cause. V and J calls and clone size are those listed in that table; D and trimming were worked out from the DNA. This sample comprises about 86,000 clones, approximately 82% of them detected only once. 1.2% of the sample goes to the ten largest clones.

The rearranged chain carries TRBV7-3 and TRBJ2-1; 8 central nucleotides agree with TRBD2. This TCR was sampled from a woman at least 80 years old with acute or convalescent COVID-19. The specimen sequenced was peripheral blood. The DNA is as follows: TGTGCCAGCAGCCAAAGCGGGGGTACCTACAATGAGCAGTTCTTC. It translates to CASSQSGGTYNEQFF.